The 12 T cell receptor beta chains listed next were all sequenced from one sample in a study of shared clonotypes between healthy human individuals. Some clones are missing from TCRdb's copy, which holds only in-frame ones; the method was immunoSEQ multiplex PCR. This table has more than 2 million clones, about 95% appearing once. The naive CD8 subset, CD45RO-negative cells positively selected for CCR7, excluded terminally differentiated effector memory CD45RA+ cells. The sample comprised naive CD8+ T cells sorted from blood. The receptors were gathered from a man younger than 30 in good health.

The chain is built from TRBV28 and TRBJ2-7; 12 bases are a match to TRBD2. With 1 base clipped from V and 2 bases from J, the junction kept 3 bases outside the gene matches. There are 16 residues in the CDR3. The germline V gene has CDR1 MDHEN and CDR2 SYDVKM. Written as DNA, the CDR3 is TGTGCCAGCAGTTTATCGAGACTAGCGGGGGCCTACGAGCAGTACTTC. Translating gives CASSLSRLAGAYEQYF.

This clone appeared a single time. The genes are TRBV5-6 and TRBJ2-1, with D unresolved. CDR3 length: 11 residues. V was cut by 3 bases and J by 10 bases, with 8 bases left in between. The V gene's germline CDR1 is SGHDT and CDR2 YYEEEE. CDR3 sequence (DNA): TGTGCCAGCAGCTCTTTGGAGGAGCAGTTCTTC. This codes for CASSSLEEQFF.

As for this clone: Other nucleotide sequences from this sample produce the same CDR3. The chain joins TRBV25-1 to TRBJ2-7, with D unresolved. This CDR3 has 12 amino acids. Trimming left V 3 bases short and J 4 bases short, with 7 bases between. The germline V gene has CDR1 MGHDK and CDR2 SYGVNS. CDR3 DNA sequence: TGTGCCAGCAGTGAGCCCGGTTACGAGCAGTACTTC. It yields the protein CASSEPGYEQYF.

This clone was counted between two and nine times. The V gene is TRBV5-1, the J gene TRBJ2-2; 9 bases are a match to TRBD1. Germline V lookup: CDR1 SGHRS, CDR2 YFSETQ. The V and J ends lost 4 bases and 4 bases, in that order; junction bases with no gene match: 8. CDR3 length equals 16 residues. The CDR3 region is CASSIQGASGTGELFF. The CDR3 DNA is TGCGCCAGCAGCATACAGGGGGCCTCGGGCACCGGGGAGCTGTTTTTT.

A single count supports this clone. DNA for the CDR3: TGCAGCGTTGAAAGTCAGTTCGGAAGCTACGAGCAGTACTTC. This encodes CSVESQFGSYEQYF. This chain joins TRBV29-1 and TRBJ2-7; no clear D. CDR1 and CDR2 from the germline V gene are SQVTM and ANQGSEA. The CDR3 runs 14 residues. The V end was cut by 2 bases, the J end by 3 bases, with 14 bases between.

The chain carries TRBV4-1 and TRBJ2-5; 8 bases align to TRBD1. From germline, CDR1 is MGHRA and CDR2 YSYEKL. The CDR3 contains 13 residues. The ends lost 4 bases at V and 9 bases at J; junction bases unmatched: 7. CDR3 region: CASSPETGAAQYF. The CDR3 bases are TGCGCCAGCAGCCCAGAGACAGGGGCGGCCCAGTACTTC.

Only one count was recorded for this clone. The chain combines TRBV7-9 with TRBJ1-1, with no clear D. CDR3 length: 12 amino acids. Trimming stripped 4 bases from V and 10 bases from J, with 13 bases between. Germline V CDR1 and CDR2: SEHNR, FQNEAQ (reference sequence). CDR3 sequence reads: CASSSDPFGAFF. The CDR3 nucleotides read TGTGCCAGCAGCTCGGACCCCTTCGGAGCTTTCTTT.

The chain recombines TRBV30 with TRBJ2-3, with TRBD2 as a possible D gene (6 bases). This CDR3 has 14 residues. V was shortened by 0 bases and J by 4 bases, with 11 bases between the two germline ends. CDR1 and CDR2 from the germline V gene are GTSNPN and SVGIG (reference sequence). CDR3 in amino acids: CAWSVLAAADTQYF. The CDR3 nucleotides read TGTGCCTGGAGTGTACTAGCAGCGGCAGATACGCAGTATTTT. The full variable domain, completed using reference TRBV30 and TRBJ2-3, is SQTIHQWPATLVQPVGSPLSLECTVEGTSNPNLYWYRQAAGRGLQLLFYSVGIGQISSEVPQNLSASRPQDRQFILSSKKLLLSDSGFYLCAWSVLAAADTQYFGPGTRLTVL.

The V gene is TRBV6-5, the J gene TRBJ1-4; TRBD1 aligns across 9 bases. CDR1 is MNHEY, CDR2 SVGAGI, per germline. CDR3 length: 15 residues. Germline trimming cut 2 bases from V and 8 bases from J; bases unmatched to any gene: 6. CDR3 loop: CASSYATGGWEKLFF. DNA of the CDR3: TGTGCCAGCAGTTACGCGACAGGGGGTTGGGAAAAACTGTTTTTT.

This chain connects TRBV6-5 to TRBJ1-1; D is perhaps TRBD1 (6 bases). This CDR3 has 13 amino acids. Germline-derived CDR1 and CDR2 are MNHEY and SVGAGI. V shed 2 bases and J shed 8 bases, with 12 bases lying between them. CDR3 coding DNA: TGTGCCAGCAGTTACGGCTTGGGACAAGAAGCTTTCTTT. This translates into CASSYGLGQEAFF.

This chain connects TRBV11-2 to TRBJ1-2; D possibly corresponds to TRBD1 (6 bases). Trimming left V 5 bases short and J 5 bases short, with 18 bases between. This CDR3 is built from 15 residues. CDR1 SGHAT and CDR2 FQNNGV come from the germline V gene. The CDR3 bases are TGTGCCAGCAGCACAACAGGGCAGGACGGGTATGGCTACACCTTC. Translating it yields CASSTTGQDGYGYTF.

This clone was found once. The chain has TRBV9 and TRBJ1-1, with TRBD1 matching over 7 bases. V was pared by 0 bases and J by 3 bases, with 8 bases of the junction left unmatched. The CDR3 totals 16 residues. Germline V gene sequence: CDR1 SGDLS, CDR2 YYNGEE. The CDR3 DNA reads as TGTGCCAGCAGCGTAGCGCGACAGGGTGGTCACACTGAAGCTTTCTTT. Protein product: CASSVARQGGHTEAFF.